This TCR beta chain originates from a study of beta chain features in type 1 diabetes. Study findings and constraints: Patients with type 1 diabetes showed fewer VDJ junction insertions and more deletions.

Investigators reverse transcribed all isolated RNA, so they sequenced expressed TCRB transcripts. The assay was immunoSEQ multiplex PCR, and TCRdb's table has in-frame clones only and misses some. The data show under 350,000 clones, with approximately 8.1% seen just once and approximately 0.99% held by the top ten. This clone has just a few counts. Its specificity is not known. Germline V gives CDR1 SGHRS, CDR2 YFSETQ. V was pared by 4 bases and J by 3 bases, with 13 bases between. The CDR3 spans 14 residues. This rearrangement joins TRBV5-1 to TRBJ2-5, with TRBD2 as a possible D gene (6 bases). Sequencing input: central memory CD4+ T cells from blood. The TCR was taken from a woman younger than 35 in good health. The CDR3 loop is CASSIGTSEETQYF. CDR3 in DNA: TGCGCCAGCAGCATAGGGACTTCCGAAGAGACCCAGTACTTC. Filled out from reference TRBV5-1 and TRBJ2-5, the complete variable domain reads KAGVTQTPRYLIKTRGQQVTLSCSPISGHRSVSWYQQTPGQGLQFLFEYFSETQRNKGNFPGRFSGRQFSNSRSEMNVSTLELGDSALYLCASSIGTSEETQYFGPGTRLLVL.